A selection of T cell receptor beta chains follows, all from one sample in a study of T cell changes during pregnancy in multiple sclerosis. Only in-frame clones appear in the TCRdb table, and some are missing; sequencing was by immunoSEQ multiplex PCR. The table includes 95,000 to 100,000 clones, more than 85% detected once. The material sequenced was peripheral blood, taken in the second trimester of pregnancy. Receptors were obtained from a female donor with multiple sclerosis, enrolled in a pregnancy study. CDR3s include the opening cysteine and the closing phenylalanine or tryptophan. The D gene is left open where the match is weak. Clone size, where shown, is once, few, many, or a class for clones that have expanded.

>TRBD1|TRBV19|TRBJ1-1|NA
CASSPSGTVPEWAFF
TGTGCCAGTAGTCCCTCAGGGACAGTTCCGGAATGGGCTTTCTTT
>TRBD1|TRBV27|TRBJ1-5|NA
CASSLKSGQGIRPQHF
TGTGCCAGCAGTTTGAAGTCGGGACAGGGTATTCGACCCCAGCATTTT
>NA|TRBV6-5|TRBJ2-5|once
CASSYGARLGETQYF
TGTGCCAGCAGTTACGGGGCGAGGTTAGGAGAGACCCAGTACTTC
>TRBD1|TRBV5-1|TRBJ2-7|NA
CASNVDRGMYEQYF
TGCGCCAGCAACGTCGACAGGGGGATGTACGAGCAGTACTTC
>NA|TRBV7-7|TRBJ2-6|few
CASSLGGSGANVLTF
TGTGCTAGCAGCTTAGGAGGGTCAGGGGCCAACGTCCTGACTTTC
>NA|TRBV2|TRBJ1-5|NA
CASRSGRDQPQHF
TGTGCCAGCAGATCCGGGAGGGACCAGCCCCAGCATTTT
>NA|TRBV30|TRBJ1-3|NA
CAAYGGGSGNTIYF
TGTGCGGCTTACGGGGGGGGATCTGGAAACACCATATATTTT
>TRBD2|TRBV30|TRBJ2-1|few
CAWSATAGTYNEQFF
TGTGCCTGGAGTGCTACAGCGGGGACCTACAATGAGCAGTTCTTC
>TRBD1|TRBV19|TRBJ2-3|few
CASSMGQGTDTQYF
TGTGCCAGTAGTATGGGACAGGGCACAGATACGCAGTATTTT
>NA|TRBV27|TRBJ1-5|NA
CASSLNRINQPQHF
TGTGCCAGCAGTTTAAACAGGATAAATCAGCCCCAGCATTTT
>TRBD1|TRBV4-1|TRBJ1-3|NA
CASSQGGQGRLNTIYF
TGCGCCAGCAGCCAAGGCGGACAGGGAAGGTTGAACACCATATATTTT
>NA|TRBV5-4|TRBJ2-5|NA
CASSQSGETQYF
TGTGCCAGCAGCCAGTCGGGAGAGACCCAGTACTTC
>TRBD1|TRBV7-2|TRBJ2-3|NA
CASSLEGQGRDTQYF
TGTGCCAGCAGCTTAGAGGGACAGGGGAGAGATACGCAGTATTTT
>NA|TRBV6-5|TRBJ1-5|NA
CASSYDRSNQPQHF
TGTGCCAGCAGTTACGACAGGAGCAATCAGCCCCAGCATTTT
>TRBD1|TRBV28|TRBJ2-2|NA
CASSSGTAHTGELFF
TGTGCCAGCAGTTCCGGGACAGCGCACACCGGGGAGCTGTTTTTT
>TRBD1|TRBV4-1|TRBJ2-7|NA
CASSQGPDRGDYYEQYF
TGCGCCAGCAGCCAGGGACCGGACAGGGGAGACTACTACGAGCAGTACTTC
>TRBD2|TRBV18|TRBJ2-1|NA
CASSPSTSGYNEQFF
TGTGCCAGCTCACCCTCGACTAGCGGCTACAATGAGCAGTTCTTC
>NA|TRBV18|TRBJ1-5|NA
CASSPTGRDQPQHF
TGTGCCAGCTCACCAACAGGGCGGGATCAGCCCCAGCATTTT
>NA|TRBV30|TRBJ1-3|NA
CAWSRTVMVGNTIYF
TGTGCCTGGAGTAGGACAGTCATGGTTGGAAACACCATATATTTT
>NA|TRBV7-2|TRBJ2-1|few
CASSPGSYNEQFF
TGTGCCAGCAGCCCCGGCTCCTACAATGAGCAGTTCTTC
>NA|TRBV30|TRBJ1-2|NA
CAWIGGGVRGYTF
TGTGCCTGGATCGGCGGGGGGGTCAGGGGCTACACCTTC
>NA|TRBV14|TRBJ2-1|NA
CASSQGVFHEQFF
TGTGCCAGCAGCCAAGGCGTCTTCCATGAGCAGTTCTTC
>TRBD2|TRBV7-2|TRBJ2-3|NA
CASSLRAGGSTDTQYF
TGTGCCAGCAGCTTAAGAGCGGGAGGAAGCACAGATACGCAGTATTTT
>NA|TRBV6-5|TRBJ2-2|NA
CASKSGDTGELFF
TGTGCCAGCAAGTCCGGGGACACCGGGGAGCTGTTTTTT
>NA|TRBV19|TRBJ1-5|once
CASKQARGQPQHF
TGTGCCAGTAAGCAGGCCCGGGGACAGCCCCAGCATTTT
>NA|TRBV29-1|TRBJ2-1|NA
CSSGQLNEQFF
TGCAGCTCCGGACAGCTGAATGAGCAGTTCTTC
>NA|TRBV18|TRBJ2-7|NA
CASSPSGKEQYF
TGTGCCAGCTCACCCTCGGGGAAGGAGCAGTACTTC
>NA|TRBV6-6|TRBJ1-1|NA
CASSYSTLNTEAFF
TGTGCCAGCAGTTACTCCACACTGAACACTGAAGCTTTCTTT
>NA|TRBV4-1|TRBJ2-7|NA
CASSQDRVSYEQYF
TGCGCCAGCAGCCAAGATCGCGTCTCCTACGAGCAGTACTTC
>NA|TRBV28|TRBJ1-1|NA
CASSLPGFASEAFF
TGTGCCAGCAGTTTACCAGGGTTCGCAAGTGAAGCTTTCTTT
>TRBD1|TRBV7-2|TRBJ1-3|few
CASSLGTGTYF
TGTGCCAGCAGCTTAGGGACAGGGACGTATTTT
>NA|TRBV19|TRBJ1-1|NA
CASTPNLNTEAFF
TGTGCCAGTACCCCCAATTTGAACACTGAAGCTTTCTTT